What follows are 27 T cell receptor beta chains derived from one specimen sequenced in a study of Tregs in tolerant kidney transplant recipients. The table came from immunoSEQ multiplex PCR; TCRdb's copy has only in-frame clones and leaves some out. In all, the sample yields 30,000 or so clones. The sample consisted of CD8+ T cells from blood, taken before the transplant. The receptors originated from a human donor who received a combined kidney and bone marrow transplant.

CDR3 residues: CASSIVTSDNEQFF. The DNA read from the CDR3 is TGTGCCAGTAGTATAGTGACTAGCGACAATGAG. The V and J genes are TRBV19 and TRBJ2-1, with 8 bases aligning to TRBD2. The read terminates 3 residues ahead of where the CDR3 ends, so the germline J gene completes it. The germline CDR1 and CDR2 sequences are LNHDA and SQIVND (reference sequence). CDR3 length: 14 residues. V gave up 1 base and J gave up 5 bases; unmatched junction bases: 1.

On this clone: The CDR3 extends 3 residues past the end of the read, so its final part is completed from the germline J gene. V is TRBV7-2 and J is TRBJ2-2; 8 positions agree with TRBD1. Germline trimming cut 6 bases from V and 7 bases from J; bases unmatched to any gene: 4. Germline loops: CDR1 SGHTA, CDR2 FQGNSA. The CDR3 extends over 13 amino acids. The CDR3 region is CASRPTGGGELFF. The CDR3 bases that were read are TGTGCCAGCAGGCCTACAGGGGGCGGGGAG.

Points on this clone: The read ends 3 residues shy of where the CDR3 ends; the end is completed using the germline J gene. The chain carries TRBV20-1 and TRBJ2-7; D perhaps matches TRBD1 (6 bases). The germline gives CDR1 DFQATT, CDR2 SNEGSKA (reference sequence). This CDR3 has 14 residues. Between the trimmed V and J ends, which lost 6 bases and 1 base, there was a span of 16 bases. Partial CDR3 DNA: TGCAGTGCCCTCGACGAGGACAGATCCTACGAG. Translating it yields CSALDEDRSYE. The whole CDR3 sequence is CSALDEDRSYEQYF.

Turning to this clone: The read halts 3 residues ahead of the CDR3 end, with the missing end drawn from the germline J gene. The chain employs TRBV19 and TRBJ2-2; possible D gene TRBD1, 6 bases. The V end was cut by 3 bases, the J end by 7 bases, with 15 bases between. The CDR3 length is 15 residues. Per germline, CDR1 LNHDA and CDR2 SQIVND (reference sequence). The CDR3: CASSMTGLVNGELFF. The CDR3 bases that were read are TGTGCCAGTAGTATGACAGGTCTCGTCAACGGGGAG.

The covered CDR3 bases are TGCAGTGCTAGAGATCGGAGGACTAGCGGCCCCAGGAGGAGCTACGAG. This translates into CSARDRRTSGPRRSYE. The complete CDR3 protein is CSARDRRTSGPRRSYEQYF. The genes are TRBV20-1 and TRBJ2-7, with 10 bases fitting TRBD2. The read finishes 3 residues shy of the CDR3 end, and the germline J gene is used to complete it. The germline V gene encodes CDR1 DFQATT and CDR2 SNEGSKA (reference sequence). With V trimmed by 0 bases and J by 3 bases, 17 bases remained unmatched. CDR3 length: 19 amino acids.

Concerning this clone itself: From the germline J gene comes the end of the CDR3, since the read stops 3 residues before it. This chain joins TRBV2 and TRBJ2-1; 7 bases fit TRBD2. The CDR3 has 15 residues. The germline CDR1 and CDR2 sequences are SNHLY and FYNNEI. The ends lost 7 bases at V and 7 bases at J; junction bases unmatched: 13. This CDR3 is CASTLGRGQGNEQFF. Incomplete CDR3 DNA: TGTGCCAGCACCCTAGGGAGGGGTCAAGGTAATGAG.

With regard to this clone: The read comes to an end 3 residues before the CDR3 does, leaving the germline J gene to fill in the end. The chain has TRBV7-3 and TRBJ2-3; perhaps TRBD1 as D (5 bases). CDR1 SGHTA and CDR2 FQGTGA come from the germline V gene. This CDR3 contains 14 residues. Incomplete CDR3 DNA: TGTGCCAGCAGCCCGATAGACAGTATGGGCACG. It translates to CASSPIDSMGT. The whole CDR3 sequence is CASSPIDSMGTQYF.

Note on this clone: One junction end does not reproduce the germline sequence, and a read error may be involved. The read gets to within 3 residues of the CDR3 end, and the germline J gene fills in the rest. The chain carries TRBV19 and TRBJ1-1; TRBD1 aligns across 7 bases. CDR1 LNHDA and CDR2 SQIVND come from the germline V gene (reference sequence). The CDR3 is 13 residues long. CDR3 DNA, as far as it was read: TGTGCCAGTAGTTTCACAGGGGACACTGGA. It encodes CASSFTGDTG. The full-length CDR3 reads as CASSFTGDTGAFF.

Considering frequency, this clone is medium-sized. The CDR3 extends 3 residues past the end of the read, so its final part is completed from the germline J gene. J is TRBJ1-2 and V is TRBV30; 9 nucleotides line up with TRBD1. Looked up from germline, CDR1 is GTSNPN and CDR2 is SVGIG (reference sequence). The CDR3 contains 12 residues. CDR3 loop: CAEDRGNDGYTF. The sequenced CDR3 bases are TGTGCGGAGGACAGGGGTAATGATGGC. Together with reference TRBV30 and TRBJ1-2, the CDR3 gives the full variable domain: SQTIHQWPATLVQPVGSPLSLECTVEGTSNPNLYWYRQAAGRGLQLLFYSVGIGQISSEVPQNLSASRPQDRQFILSSKKLLLSDSGFYLCAEDRGNDGYTFGSGTRLTVV.

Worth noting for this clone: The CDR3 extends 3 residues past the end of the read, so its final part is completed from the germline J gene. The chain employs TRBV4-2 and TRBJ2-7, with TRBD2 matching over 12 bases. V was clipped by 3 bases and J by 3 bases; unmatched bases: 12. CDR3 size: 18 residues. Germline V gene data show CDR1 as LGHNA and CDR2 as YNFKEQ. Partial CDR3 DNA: TGTGCCAGCAGCCACAGTATTCTAGCGGGAGGGGATCTCTACGAG. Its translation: CASSHSILAGGDLYE. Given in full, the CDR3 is CASSHSILAGGDLYEQYF.

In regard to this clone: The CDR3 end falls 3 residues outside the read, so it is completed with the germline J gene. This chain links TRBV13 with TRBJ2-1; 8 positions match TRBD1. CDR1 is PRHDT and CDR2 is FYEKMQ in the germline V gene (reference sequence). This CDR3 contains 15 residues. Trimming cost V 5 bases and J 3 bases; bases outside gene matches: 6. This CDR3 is CASSPGQEFYNEQFF. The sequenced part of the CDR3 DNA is TGTGCCAGCAGCCCGGGACAGGAGTTCTACAATGAG.

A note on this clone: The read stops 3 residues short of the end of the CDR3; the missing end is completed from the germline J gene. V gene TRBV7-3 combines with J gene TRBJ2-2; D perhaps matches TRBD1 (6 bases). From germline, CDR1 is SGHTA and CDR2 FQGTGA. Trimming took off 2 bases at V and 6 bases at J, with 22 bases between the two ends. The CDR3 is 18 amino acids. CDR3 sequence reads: CASSLLAGRRTAAGELFF. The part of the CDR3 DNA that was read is TGTGCCAGCAGCTTACTGGCAGGGAGAAGGACAGCGGCCGGGGAG. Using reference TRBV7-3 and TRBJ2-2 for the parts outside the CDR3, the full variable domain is GAGVSQTPSNKVTEKGKYVELRCDPISGHTALYWYRQSLGQGPEFLIYFQGTGAADDSGLPNDRFFAVRPEGSVSTLKIQRTERGDSAVYLCASSLLAGRRTAAGELFFGEGSRLTVL.

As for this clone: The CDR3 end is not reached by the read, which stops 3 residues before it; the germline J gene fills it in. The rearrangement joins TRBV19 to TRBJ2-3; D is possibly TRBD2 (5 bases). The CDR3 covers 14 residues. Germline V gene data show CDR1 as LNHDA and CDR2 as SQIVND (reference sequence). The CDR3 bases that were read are TGTGCCAGTAGTCCCCTGGACTGGTTGGAGACG. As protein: CASSPLDWLET. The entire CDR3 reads CASSPLDWLETQYF.

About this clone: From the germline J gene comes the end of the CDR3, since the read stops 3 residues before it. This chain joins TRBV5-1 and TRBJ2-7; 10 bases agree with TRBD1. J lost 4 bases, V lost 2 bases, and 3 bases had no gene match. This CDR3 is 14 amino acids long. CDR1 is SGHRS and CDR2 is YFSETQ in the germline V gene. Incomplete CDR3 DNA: TGCGCCAGCAGCTTCGGGACAGGGGAATACGAG. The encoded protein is CASSFGTGEYE. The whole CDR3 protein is CASSFGTGEYEQYF.

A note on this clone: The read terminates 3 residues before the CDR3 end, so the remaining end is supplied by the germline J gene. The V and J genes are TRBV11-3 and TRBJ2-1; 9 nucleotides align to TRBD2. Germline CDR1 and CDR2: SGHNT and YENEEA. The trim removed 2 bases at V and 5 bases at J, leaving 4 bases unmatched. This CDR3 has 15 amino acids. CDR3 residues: CASSLLAGANNEQFF. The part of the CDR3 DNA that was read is TGTGCCAGCAGCTTATTAGCGGGAGCCAACAATGAG.

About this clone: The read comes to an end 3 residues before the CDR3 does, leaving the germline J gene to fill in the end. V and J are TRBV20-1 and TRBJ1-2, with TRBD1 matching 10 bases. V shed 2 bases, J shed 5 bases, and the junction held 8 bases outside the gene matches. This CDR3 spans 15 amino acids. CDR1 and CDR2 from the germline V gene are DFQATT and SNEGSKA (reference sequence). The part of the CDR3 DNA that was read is TGCAGTGCTAGATATAGACAGGGGGCGTATTATGGC. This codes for CSARYRQGAYYG. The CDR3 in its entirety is CSARYRQGAYYGYTF.

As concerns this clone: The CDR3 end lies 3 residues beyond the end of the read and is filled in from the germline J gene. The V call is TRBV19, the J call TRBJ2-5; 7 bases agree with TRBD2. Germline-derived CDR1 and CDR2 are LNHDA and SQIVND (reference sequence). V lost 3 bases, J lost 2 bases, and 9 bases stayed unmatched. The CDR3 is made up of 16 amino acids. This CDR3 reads CASSIWAGAQQETQYF. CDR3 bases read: TGTGCCAGTAGTATTTGGGCGGGAGCGCAGCAAGAGACC.

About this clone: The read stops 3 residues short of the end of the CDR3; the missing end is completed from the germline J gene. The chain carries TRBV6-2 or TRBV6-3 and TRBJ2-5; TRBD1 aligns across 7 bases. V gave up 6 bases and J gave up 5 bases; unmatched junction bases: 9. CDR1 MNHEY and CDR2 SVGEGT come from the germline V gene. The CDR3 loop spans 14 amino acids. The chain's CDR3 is CASRTGLAGETQYF. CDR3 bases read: TGTGCCAGCAGGACAGGGCTAGCCGGGGAGACC.

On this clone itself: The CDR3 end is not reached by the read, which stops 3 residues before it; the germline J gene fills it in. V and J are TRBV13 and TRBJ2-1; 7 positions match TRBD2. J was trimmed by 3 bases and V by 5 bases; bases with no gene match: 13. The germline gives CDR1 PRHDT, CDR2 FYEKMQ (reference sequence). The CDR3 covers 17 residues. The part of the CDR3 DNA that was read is TGTGCCAGCAGCCCGATGCCCCCCGGGACTAACTACAATGAG. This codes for CASSPMPPGTNYNE. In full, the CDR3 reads CASSPMPPGTNYNEQFF. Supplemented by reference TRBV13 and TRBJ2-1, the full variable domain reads AAGVIQSPRHLIKEKRETATLKCYPIPRHDTVYWYQQGPGQDPQFLISFYEKMQSDKGSIPDRFSAQQFSDYHSELNMSSLELGDSALYFCASSPMPPGTNYNEQFFGPGTRLTVL.

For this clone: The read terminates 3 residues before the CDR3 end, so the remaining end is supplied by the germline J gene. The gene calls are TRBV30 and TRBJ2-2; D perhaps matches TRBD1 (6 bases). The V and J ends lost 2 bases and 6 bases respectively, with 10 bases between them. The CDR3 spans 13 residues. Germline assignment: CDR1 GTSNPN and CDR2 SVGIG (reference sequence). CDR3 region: CAWSWAGAGELFF. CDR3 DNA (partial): TGTGCCTGGAGTTGGGCAGGGGCCGGGGAG.

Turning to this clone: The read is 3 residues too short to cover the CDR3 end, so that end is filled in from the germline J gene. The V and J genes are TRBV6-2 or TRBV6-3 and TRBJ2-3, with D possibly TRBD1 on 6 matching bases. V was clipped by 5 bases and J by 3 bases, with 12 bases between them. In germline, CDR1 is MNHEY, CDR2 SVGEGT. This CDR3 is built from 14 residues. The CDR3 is CASSQWTETDTQYF. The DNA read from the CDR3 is TGTGCCAGCAGTCAATGGACAGAAACAGATACG.

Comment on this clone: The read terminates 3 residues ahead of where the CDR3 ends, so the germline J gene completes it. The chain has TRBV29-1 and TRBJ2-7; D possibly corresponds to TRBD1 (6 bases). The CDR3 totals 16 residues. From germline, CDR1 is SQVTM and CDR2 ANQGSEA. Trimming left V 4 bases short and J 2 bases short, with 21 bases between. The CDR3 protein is CSVGGLGDTAAYEQYF. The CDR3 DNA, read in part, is TGCAGCGTTGGAGGGTTGGGGGACACGGCGGCCTACGAG.

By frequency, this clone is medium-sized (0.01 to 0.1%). The CDR3 region is CSAREGSGWTSGPQETQYF. The DNA read from the CDR3 is TGCAGTGCTAGAGAGGGGTCCGGGTGGACTAGCGGGCCTCAAGAGACC. This chain joins TRBV20-1 and TRBJ2-5, with 11 bases fitting TRBD2. The read stops 3 residues short of the end of the CDR3; the missing end is completed from the germline J gene. Looked up from germline, CDR1 is DFQATT and CDR2 is SNEGSKA (reference sequence). V lost 0 bases and J lost 2; bases outside the gene matches: 14. The CDR3 runs to 19 residues.

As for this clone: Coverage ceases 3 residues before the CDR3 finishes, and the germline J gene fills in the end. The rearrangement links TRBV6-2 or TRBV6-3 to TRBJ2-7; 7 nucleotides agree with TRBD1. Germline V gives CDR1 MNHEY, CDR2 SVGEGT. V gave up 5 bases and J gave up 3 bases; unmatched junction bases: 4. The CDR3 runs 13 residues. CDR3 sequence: CASSTGQDYEQYF. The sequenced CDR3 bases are TGTGCCAGCAGTACTGGACAGGACTACGAG.

CDR3 DNA (partial): TGCGCCAGCAGCCTCTACCCTGGACAGGGTGGCTACGAG. Translating gives CASSLYPGQGGYE. The CDR3 in its entirety is CASSLYPGQGGYEQYF. The chain employs TRBV4-1 and TRBJ2-7; 8 bases align to TRBD1. The read terminates 3 residues before the CDR3 end, so the remaining end is supplied by the germline J gene. Germline loops: CDR1 MGHRA, CDR2 YSYEKL. Trimming cost V 4 bases and J 3 bases; bases outside gene matches: 11. The CDR3 covers 16 residues.

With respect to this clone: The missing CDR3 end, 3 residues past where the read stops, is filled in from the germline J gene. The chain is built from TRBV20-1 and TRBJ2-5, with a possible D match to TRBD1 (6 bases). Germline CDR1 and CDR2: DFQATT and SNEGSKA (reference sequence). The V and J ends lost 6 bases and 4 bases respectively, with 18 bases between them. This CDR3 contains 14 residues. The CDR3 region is CSAYRGGGGETQYF. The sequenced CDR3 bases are TGCAGTGCCTACCGAGGGGGTGGAGGAGAGACC.

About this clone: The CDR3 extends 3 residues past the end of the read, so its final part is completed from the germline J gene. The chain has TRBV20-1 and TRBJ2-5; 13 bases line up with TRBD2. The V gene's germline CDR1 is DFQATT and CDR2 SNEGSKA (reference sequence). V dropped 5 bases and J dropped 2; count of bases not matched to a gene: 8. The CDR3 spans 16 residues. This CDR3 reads CSAPGLAGERQETQYF. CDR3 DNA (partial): TGCAGTGCTCCAGGACTAGCGGGAGAGAGGCAAGAGACC.